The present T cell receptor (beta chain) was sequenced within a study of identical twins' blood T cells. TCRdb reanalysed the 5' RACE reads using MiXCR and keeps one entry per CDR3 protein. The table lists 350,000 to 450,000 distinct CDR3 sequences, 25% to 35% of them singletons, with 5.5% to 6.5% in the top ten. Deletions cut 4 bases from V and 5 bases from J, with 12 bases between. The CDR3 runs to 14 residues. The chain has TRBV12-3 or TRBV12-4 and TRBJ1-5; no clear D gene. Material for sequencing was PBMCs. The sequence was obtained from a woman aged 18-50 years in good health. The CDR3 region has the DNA TGTGCCAGCAGTTCTCGTGGAACTGATCAGCCCCAGCATTTT. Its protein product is CASSSRGTDQPQHF.